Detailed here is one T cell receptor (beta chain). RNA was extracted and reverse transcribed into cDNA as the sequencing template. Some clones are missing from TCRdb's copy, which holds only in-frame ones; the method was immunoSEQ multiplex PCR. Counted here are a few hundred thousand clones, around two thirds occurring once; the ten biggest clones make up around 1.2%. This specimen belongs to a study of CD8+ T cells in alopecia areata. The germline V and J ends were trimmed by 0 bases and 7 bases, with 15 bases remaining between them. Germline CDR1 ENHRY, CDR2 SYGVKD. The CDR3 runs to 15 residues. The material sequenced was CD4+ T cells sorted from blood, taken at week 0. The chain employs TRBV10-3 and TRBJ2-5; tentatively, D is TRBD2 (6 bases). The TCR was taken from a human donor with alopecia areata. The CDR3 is CAISESNSMGGTQYF. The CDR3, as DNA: TGTGCCATCAGTGAGTCTAACTCTATGGGAGGGACCCAGTACTTC.